This T cell receptor beta chain originates from a study of spatial heterogeneity in lung cancer. Study-level background: A unique TCR and UMI combination showed up more than ten times in raw reads, on average.

The CDR3 runs to 15 residues. V dropped 5 bases and J dropped 4 bases, with 14 bases sitting between them. This clonotype was recorded a few times. The time point denotes: blood at routine non-recurrence follow-up after resection. TCRs were sequenced from unsorted whole RNA of tumor, nontumor lung or PBMC. MiXCR, run by TCRdb on the 5' RACE reads, gives a single entry per CDR3 protein. The sample has some 54,000 distinct CDR3 sequences, about 7.4% seen once. This clonotype originated in a female donor with early-stage non-small cell lung cancer. The chain couples TRBV12-3 or TRBV12-4 to TRBJ2-2; no clear D. The specimen comprised PBMCs, sampled at follow-up. The CDR3 spells CASSRLGSRTGELFF. CDR3 coding DNA: TGTGCCAGCAGTCGCCTGGGCAGCCGCACCGGGGAGCTGTTTTTT.